What follows are 5 T cell receptor beta chains derived from one specimen sequenced in a study of molecular identifiers for immune sequencing clone quantification. TCRdb re-derived calls from the PCR reads in MiXCR, one entry per CDR3 protein. The data contain tens of thousands of distinct CDR3 sequences, over 20% of them singletons. Sequenced sample: naive CD8+ T cells from blood, with Jurkat cell RNA spiked in. Subset described: FACS-sorted CD8+CD4-CCR7+CD45RA+ naive T cells. Receptors were obtained from a human donor in good health. Some libraries in this study had Jurkat cell RNA spiked in.

This clonotype has at least ten counts. The V call is TRBV29-1, the J call TRBJ2-2; D may be TRBD1 (6 bases). The V gene's germline CDR1 is SQVTM and CDR2 ANQGSEA. This CDR3 contains 12 residues. V was trimmed by 6 bases and J by 5 bases, leaving 10 bases between them. The CDR3 DNA sequence: TGCAGCGTCTGGGGGCAGACCGGGGAGCTGTTTTTT. It is translated as CSVWGQTGELFF.

This clonotype was seen at least ten times. The chain links TRBV4-1 to TRBJ2-7, with TRBD1 identical over 12 bases. This CDR3 comprises 14 residues. J was trimmed by 4 bases and V by 3 bases; bases with no gene match: 1. In germline, CDR1 is MGHRA, CDR2 YSYEKL. The CDR3 protein is CASSQGQGAYEQYF. The CDR3 bases are TGCGCCAGCAGCCAGGGACAGGGGGCTTACGAGCAGTACTTC.

There are a few counts of this clonotype. The gene calls are TRBV20-1 and TRBJ2-7, with TRBD1 as a possible D gene (5 bases). The germline gives CDR1 DFQATT, CDR2 SNEGSKA (reference sequence). The CDR3 sequence is 13 residues long. V was pared by 0 bases and J by 4 bases, with 10 bases between. CDR3 coding DNA: TGCAGTGCTAGAGATAGGTCAGGGTACGAGCAGTACTTC. This codes for CSARDRSGYEQYF.

This clonotype was observed at least ten times. The V and J genes are TRBV4-3 and TRBJ2-7; D not resolved. Germline assignment: CDR1 LGHNA and CDR2 YSLEER. V was trimmed by 0 bases and J by 4 bases, leaving 7 bases between them. This CDR3 comprises 13 residues. CDR3 region: CASSQDFRYEQYF. The DNA for the CDR3 is TGCGCCAGCAGCCAAGATTTTCGGTACGAGCAGTACTTC.

This clonotype was found many times. J is TRBJ1-5 and V is TRBV10-2; maybe TRBD1 (6 bases). The germline V and J ends were trimmed by 8 bases and 4 bases, with 18 bases remaining between them. CDR1 WSHSY and CDR2 SAAADI come from the germline V gene. This CDR3 contains 15 residues. CDR3 nucleotide sequence: TGCGCCAGCTCCGGACTACAGGGTTCGAATCAGCCCCAGCATTTT. Amino acid sequence: CASSGLQGSNQPQHF.